This is a list of T cell receptor beta chains from one sample in a study of shared clonotypes between healthy human individuals. Some clones are missing from TCRdb's copy, which holds only in-frame ones; the method was immunoSEQ multiplex PCR. This sample carries about 2 million clones, about 95% of them seen once, and the ten largest clones take roughly 1%. Sample: naive CD8+ T cells sorted from blood. All receptors come from a man between 18 and 29 years old in good health. CDR3s leave out the opening cysteine and the closing phenylalanine or tryptophan. The order of the fields is V gene, J gene, CDR3 protein.

TRBV27	TRBJ2-1	ASSFGGSVNEQF
TRBV18	TRBJ2-1	ASWGAGYNEQF
TRBV25-1	TRBJ1-4	ASSCPLDSPDEKLF
TRBV6-1	TRBJ1-1	ASSGPLQGPPVAEAF
TRBV27	TRBJ2-7	ASSFLAGDASYEQY
TRBV2	TRBJ2-5	ASSPDWNDETQY
TRBV7-9	TRBJ2-7	ASSPGITYEQY
TRBV2	TRBJ2-7	ASSELAGVIEQY
TRBV4-1	TRBJ2-1	ASSPGSVPYNEQF
TRBV19	TRBJ1-2	ASSIAEGNYGYT
TRBV7-9	TRBJ2-2	ASSPLAGGPNTGELF
TRBV5-5	TRBJ2-5	ASSEDEGWETQY
TRBV7-8	TRBJ2-7	ASSFKDSTYEQY
TRBV13	TRBJ2-1	ASSLLAGGSYNEQF
TRBV11-2	TRBJ1-5	ASSLTGGNQPQH
TRBV4-1	TRBJ2-5	ASSQDGASRAETQY
TRBV4-1	TRBJ1-2	ASSQPGVVYYGYT
TRBV5-6	TRBJ2-7	ASSLATVPYYEQY
TRBV7-9	TRBJ2-1	ASSLPGLTYNEQF
TRBV15	TRBJ2-7	ATSSLAGGGSYEQY
TRBV29-1	TRBJ2-5	SGTDARETQY
TRBV19	TRBJ1-6	ASNTHEGDSPLH
TRBV7-9	TRBJ2-7	ASSSADSLAYEQY
TRBV6-5	TRBJ2-7	ATRDGGYEQY
TRBV5-6	TRBJ1-1	ASSPGVGTEAF
TRBV6-5	TRBJ1-2	ASSYSSRGYFGYT
TRBV4-1	TRBJ2-3	ASSPVQGGRYTDTQY
TRBV4-1	TRBJ2-5	ASSQSLGETQY
TRBV6-5	TRBJ1-2	ASFTGGSGYT
TRBV10-3	TRBJ2-2	AIIIGLRDREGHTGELF
TRBV7-9	TRBJ2-7	ASSQSSGTSGRYEQY
TRBV5-1	TRBJ2-5	ASTTDGETQY
TRBV4-2	TRBJ1-1	ASSQEGGADTEAF
TRBV6-1	TRBJ2-2	ASSEGHGGTGELF
TRBV6-5	TRBJ1-2	ASSPGSGYGYT
TRBV9	TRBJ1-3	ASSATGTGNTIY
TRBV19	TRBJ1-4	ASSLGQGPAFDEKLF
TRBV4-1	TRBJ2-3	ASNPEWEADTQY
TRBV7-9	TRBJ2-7	ASSPAALAAFEEQY
TRBV6-5	TRBJ2-3	ASSYSPSGGADTQY
TRBV10-3	TRBJ2-7	AISVPGSYEQY
TRBV19	TRBJ2-2	ASSQRQGPNTGELF
TRBV6-5	TRBJ2-1	ASSGPGTRDEQF
TRBV4-2	TRBJ2-7	ASSQDTTSGSVVGQY
TRBV19	TRBJ1-1	ASTTRGRGLNTEAF
TRBV7-9	TRBJ1-1	ASSSGQARSTEAF
TRBV7-9	TRBJ1-4	ASSLYTPPGTDEKLF
TRBV6-5	TRBJ2-3	ASGYGHGTDTQY
TRBV5-6	TRBJ2-5	ASSPMGGGDLGETQY
TRBV30	TRBJ1-5	AWRVGEGNQPQH
TRBV5-1	TRBJ2-7	ASSLRNSYEQY
TRBV27	TRBJ2-5	ASSFGGGAGGTQY
TRBV7-9	TRBJ2-3	ASSPPQGLAGDADTQY
TRBV5-5	TRBJ2-7	ASGPYEQY
TRBV7-6	TRBJ2-2	ASSSPGQGGKRELF
TRBV7-9	TRBJ2-5	ASSSPTSGLQETQY
TRBV19	TRBJ2-2	ASSIGGNTGELF
TRBV4-1	TRBJ1-5	ASSQAEQANQPQH
TRBV6-5	TRBJ1-2	ASSYMFLPDPYGYT
TRBV30	TRBJ2-1	AWSVNDRGGFPYNEQF